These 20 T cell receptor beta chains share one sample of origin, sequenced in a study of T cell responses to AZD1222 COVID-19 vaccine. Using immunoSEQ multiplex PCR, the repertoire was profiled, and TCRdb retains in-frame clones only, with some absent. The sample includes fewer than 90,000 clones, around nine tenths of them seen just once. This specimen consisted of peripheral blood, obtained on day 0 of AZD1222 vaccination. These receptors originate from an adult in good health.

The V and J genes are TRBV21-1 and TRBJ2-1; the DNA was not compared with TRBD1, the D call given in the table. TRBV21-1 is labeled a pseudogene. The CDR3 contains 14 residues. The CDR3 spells CASSGRAPIYEQFF. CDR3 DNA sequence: TGTGCCAGCAGCGGCAGGGCCCCGATCTATGAGCAGTTCTTC.

CDR3 sequence: CASSFPGGEQYF. As DNA, the CDR3 is TGTGCCAGCAGCTTTCCAGGGGGCGAGCAGTACTTC. The chain employs TRBV5-8 and TRBJ2-7; TRBD1 agrees at 7 bases. Germline lookup yields CDR1 SGHTS and CDR2 YDEGEE. The CDR3 is 12 amino acids. Unmatched junction bases numbered 2, after V lost 2 bases and J lost 6 bases.

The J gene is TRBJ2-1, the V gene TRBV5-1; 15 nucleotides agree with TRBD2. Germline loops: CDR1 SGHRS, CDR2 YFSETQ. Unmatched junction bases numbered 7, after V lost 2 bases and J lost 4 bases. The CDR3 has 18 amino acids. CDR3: CASSFLGLAGGQYNEQFF. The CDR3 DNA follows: TGCGCCAGCAGCTTCTTGGGACTAGCGGGGGGACAATACAATGAGCAGTTCTTC.

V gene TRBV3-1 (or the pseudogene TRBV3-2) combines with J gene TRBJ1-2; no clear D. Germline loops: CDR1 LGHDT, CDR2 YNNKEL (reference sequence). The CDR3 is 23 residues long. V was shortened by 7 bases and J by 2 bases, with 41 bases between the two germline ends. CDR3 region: CASTLWEGGRRRYLKTPNYGYTF. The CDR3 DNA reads TGTGCCAGCACCCTTTGGGAGGGAGGCCGCCGTAGATACCTCAAGACCCCCAACTATGGCTACACCTTC.

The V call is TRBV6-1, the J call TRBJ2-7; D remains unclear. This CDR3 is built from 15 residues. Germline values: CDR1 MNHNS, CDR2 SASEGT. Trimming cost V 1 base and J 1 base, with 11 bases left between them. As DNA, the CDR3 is TGTGCCAGCAGTGAAGACACCCTTAGATCCTACGAGCAGTACTTC. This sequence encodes CASSEDTLRSYEQYF.

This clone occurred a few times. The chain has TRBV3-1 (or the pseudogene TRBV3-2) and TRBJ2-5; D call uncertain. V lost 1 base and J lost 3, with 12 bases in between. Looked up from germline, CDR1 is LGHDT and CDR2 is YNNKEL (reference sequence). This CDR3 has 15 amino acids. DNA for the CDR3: TGTGCCAGCAGCCAAGGAGCCGGTTTAAAAGAGACCCAGTACTTC. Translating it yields CASSQGAGLKETQYF.

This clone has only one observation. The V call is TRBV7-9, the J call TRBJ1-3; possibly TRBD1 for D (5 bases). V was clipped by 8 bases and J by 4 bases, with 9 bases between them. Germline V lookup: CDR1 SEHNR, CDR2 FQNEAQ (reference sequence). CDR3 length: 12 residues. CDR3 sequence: CASGWGGNTIYF. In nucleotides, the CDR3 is TGTGCCAGCGGCTGGGGGGGAAACACCATATATTTT.

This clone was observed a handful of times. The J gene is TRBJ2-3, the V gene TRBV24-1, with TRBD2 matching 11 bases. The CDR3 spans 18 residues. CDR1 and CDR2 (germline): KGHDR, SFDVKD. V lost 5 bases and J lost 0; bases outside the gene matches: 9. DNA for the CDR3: TGTGCCACCAGTGCCACAACTAGCGGGGGAGCGAGCACAGATACGCAGTATTTT. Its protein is CATSATTSGGASTDTQYF.

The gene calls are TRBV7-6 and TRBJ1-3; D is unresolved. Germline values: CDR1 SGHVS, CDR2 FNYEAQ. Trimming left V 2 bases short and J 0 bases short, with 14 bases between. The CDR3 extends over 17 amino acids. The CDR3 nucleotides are TGTGCCAGCAGCTTAAGTGGGCACGGCAGCTCTGGAAACACCATATATTTT. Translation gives CASSLSGHGSSGNTIYF.

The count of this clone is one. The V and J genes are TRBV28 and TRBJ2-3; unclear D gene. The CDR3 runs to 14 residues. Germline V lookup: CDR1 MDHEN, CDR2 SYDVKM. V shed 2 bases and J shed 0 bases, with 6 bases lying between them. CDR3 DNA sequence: TGTGCCAGCAGTTTAGGAACTAGCACAGATACGCAGTATTTT. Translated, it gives CASSLGTSTDTQYF.

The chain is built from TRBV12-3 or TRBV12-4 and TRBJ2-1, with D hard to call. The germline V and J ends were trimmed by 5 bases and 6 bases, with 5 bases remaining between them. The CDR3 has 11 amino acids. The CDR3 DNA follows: TGTGCCAGCAGTCTCATCAATGAGCAGTTCTTC. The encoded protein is CASSLINEQFF.

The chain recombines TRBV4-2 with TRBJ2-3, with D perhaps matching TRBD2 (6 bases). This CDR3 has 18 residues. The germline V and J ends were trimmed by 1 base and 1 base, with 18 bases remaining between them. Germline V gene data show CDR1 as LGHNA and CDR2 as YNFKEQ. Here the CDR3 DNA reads TGTGCCAGCAGCCAAGGCCAGGGACTGCGGTTCGGCACAGATACGCAGTATTTT. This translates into CASSQGQGLRFGTDTQYF.

CDR3 residues: CASSLSGGDGSYEQYF. The CDR3 region has the DNA TGTGCCAGCAGCTTAAGTGGTGGAGACGGTTCCTACGAGCAGTACTTC. The J gene is TRBJ2-7, the V gene TRBV7-3; D is unclear. V gave up 1 base and J gave up 1 base, with 14 bases separating them. CDR1 is SGHTA, CDR2 FQGTGA, per germline. The CDR3 extends over 16 amino acids.

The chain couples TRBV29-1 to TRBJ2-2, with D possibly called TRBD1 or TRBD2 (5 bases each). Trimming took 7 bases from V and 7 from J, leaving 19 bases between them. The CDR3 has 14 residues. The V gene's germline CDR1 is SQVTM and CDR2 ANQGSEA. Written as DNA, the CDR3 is TGCAGCGCCCGACGAGAGGGGATGGGCGGGGAGCTGTTTTTT. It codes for CSARREGMGGELFF.

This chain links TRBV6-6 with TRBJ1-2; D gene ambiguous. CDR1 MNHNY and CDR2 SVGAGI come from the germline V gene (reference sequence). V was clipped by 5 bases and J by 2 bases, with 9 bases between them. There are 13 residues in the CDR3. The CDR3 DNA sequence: TGTGCCAGCAGTACACAAGAGAACTATGGCTACACCTTC. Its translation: CASSTQENYGYTF.

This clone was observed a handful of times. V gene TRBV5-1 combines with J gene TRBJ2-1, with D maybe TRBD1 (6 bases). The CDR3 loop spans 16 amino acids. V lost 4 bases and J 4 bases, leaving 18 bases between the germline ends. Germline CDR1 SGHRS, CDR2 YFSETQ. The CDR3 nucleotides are TGCGCCAGCAGCATTGGGACACTCAATTTATACAATGAGCAGTTCTTC. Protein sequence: CASSIGTLNLYNEQFF.

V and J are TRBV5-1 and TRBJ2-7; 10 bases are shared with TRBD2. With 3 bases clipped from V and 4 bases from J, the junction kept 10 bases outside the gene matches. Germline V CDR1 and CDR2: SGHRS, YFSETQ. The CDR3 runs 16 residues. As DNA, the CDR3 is TGCGCCAGCAGCTCCCCCGCTAGCGGGAGTAGATACGAGCAGTACTTC. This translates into CASSSPASGSRYEQYF. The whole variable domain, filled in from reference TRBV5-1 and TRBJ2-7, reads KAGVTQTPRYLIKTRGQQVTLSCSPISGHRSVSWYQQTPGQGLQFLFEYFSETQRNKGNFPGRFSGRQFSNSRSEMNVSTLELGDSALYLCASSSPASGSRYEQYFGPGTRLTVT.

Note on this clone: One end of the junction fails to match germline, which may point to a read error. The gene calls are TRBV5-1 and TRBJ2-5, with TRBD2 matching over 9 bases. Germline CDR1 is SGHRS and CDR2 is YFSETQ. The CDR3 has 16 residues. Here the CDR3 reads CASSLGLAGTREAQYF. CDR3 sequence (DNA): TGCGCCAGCAGCTTGGGGCTAGCGGGGACAAGAGAGGCCCAGTACTTC.

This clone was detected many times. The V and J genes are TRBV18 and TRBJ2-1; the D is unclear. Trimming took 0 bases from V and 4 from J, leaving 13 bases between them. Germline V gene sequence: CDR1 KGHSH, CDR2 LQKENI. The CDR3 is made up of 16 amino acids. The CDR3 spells CASSPPRAPYYNEQFF. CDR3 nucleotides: TGTGCCAGCTCACCACCCCGTGCCCCCTATTACAATGAGCAGTTCTTC.

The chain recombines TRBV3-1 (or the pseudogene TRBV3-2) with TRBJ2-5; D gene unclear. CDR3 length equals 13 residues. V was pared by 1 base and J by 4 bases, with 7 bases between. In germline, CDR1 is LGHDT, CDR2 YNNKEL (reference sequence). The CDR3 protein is CASSQGMRETQYF. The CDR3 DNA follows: TGTGCCAGCAGCCAAGGTATGCGAGAGACCCAGTACTTC.